Detailed here is one TCR beta chain. V lost 6 bases, J lost 6 bases, and 5 bases stayed unmatched. The CDR3 totals 14 residues. Germline-derived CDR1 and CDR2 are MNHEY and SVGAGI. The source of the sample is a study of shared T cell receptors in the human thymus. Data came from immunoSEQ multiplex PCR; TCRdb stores just in-frame clones and leaves some out. The sample yields some 700,000 clones, 88% seen once. These same data were also listed under a study on human thymus T cells. In that study: The study used thymus tissue resected during corrective heart surgery. Thymic repertoires from unrelated individuals overlapped highly, related research reported.

The TCR originated in a boy under two years old with a congenital heart defect. The rearrangement links TRBV6-5 to TRBJ1-2, with 12 nucleotides matching TRBD1. Sequencing was done on a sample of thymocytes. The CDR3 DNA follows: TGTGCCAGCAGCCAAGGGACAGGGGGCGATGGCTACACCTTC. Translating it yields CASSQGTGGDGYTF.